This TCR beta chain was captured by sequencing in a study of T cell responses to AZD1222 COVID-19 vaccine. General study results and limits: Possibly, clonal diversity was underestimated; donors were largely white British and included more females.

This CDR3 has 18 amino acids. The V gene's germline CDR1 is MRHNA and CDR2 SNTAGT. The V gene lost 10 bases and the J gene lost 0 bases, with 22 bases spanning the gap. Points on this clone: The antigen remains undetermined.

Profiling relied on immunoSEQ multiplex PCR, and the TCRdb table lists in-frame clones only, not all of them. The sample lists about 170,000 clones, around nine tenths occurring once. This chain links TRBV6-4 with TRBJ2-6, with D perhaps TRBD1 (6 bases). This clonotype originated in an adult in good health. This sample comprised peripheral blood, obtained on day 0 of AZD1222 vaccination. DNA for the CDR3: TGTGCCATCCAAAGTGACCGAGGGACACTCTCTGGGGCCAACGTCCTGACTTTC. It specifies CAIQSDRGTLSGANVLTF.